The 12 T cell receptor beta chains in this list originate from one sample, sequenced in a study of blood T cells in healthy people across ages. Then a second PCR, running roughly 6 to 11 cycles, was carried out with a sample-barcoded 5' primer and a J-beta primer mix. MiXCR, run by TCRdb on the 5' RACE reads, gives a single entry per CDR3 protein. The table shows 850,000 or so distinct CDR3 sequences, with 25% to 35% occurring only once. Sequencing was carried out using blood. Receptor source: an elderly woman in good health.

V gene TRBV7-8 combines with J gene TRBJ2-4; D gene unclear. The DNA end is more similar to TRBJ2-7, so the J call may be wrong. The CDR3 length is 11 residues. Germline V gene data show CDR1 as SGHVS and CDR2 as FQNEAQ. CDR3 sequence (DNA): TGTGCCAGCAGTTTAATGGACGAGCAGTACTTC. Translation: CASSLMDEQYF.

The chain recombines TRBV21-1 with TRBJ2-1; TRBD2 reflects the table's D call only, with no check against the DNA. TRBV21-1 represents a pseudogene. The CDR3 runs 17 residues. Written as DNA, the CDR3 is TGTGCCAGCACCTGGACTAGCGGGGGGTACTCCTACAATGAGCAGTTCTTC. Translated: CASTWTSGGYSYNEQFF.

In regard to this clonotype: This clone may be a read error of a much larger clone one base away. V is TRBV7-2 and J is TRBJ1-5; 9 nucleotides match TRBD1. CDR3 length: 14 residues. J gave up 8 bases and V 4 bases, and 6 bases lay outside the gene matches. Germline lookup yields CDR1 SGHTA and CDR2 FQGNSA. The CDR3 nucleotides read TGTGCCAGCAGCTCAACAGGGGGCACGGAGCCCCAGCATTTT. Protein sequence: CASSSTGGTEPQHF.

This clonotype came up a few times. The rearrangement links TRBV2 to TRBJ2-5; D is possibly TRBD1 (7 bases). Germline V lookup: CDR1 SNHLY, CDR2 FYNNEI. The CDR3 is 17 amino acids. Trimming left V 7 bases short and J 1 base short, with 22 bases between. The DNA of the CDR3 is TGTGCCAGCAAGGAGGGGGCGTGGGAAAGACGCCAAGAGACCCAGTACTTC. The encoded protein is CASKEGAWERRQETQYF.

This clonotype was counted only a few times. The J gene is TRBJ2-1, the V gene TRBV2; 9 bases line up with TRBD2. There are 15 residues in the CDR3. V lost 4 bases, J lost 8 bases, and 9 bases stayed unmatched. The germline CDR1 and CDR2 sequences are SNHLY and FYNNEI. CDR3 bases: TGTGCCAGCAGTGGGAGGGGGACTAGCATGTATGAGCAGTTCTTC. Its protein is CASSGRGTSMYEQFF.

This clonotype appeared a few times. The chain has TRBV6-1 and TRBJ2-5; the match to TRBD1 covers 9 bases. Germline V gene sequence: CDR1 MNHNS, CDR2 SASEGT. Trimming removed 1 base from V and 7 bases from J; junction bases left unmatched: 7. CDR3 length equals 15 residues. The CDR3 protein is CASSEGAGQGRTQYF. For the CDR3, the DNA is TGTGCCAGCAGTGAAGGAGCGGGACAGGGCCGGACCCAGTACTTC.

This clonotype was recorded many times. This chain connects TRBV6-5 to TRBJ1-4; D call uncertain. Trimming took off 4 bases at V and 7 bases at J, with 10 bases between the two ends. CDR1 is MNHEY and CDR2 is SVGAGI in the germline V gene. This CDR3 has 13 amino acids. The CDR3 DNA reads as TGTGCCAGCAGTTCTGTATTGGCTGAAAAACTGTTTTTT. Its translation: CASSSVLAEKLFF.

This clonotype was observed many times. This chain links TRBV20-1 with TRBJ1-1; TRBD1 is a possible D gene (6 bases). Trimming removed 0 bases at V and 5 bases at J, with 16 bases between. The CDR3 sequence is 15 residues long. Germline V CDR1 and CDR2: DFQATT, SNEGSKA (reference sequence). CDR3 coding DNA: TGCAGTGCTAGAGATCTACGGGCGGGGGCGACTGAAGCTTTCTTT. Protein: CSARDLRAGATEAFF.

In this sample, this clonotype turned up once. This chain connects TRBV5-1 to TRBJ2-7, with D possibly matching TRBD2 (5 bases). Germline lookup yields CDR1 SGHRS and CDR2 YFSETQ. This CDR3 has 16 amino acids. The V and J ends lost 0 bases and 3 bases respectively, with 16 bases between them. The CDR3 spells CASSLGGSSPFYEQYF. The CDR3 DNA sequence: TGCGCCAGCAGCTTGGGTGGGAGTTCCCCTTTCTACGAGCAGTACTTC.

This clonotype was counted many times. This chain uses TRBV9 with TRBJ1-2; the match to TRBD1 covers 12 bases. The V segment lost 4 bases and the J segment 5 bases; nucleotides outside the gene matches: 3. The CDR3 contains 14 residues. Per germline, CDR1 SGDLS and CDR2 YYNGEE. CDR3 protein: CASSKGQGAYGYTF. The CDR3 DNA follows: TGTGCCAGCAGCAAGGGACAGGGGGCTTATGGCTACACCTTC.

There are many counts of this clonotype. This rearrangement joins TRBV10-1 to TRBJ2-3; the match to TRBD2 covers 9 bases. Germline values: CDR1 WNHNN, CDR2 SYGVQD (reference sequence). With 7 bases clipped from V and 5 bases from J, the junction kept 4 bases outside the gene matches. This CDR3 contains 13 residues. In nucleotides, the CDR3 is TGCGCCAGCAATAGCGGGGGAGAAGATACGCAGTATTTT. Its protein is CASNSGGEDTQYF.

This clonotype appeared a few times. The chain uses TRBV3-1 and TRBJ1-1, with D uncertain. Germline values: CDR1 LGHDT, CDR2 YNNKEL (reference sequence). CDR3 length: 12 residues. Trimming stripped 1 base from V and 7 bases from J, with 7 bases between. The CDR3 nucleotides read TGTGCCAGCAGCCAAGTGGGGAATGAAGCTTTCTTT. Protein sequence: CASSQVGNEAFF.